This T cell receptor beta chain was captured in a study of shared clonotypes between healthy human individuals. Study-level information: Three CD4 naive, three CD4 memory, two CD8 naive and one CD8 memory plate were used per donor. Overall study findings and caveats: Larger estimated richness was generally recorded for naive subsets relative to memory subsets. Generation probabilities of non-shared clonotypes were lower (relative to those shared by all four donors).

This clone has only one observation. What it binds is unknown. Terminally differentiated effector memory CD45RA+ cells were excluded by CCR7 positive selection of CD45RO-negative cells. This table comes from immunoSEQ multiplex PCR, and its TCRdb copy is limited to in-frame clones, with some not included. The sample shows about 2,200,000 clones, 90% to 95% of them seen only once. The origin of this receptor is a young man in good health. Some clones in this sample may be carry-over from other donors' samples. The source material was naive CD8+ T cells from PBMCs.

CDR3 region: CASSFGTRLTEQFF. Here the CDR3 DNA reads TGTGCCAGCAGTTTTGGGACTAGGCTTACTGAGCAGTTCTTC. The chain has TRBV27 and TRBJ2-1; 8 nucleotides align to TRBD2. Trimming removed 3 bases from V and 9 bases from J; junction bases left unmatched: 7. The V gene's germline CDR1 is MNHEY and CDR2 SMNVEV (reference sequence). The CDR3 has 14 residues.